Listed below are T cell receptor beta chains from one sample, sequenced in a study of control samples from healthy donors and cancer patients. Clones were sequenced by immunoSEQ multiplex PCR, and TCRdb holds only the in-frame ones, with some missing. The table shows roughly 80,000 clones, with roughly 90% occurring only once. The sample taken for sequencing was PBMCs. The receptors originated from a woman aged 60-70 years with head and neck cancer. CDR3s include the opening cysteine and the closing phenylalanine or tryptophan. The D gene is left open where the match is weak. Clone size is not always given. Where it is, it says once, few, many or a class for expanded clones.

abundance: NA
j_gene: TRBJ1-2
len: 18
d_gene: NA
v_gene: TRBV3-1/TRBV3-2
CDR3aa: CASSQDTFWTVTIRGYTF
CDR3nt: TGTGCCAGCAGCCAAGACACATTCTGGACAGTCACCATTCGTGGCTACACCTTC

abundance: NA
j_gene: TRBJ1-5
len: 15
d_gene: NA
v_gene: TRBV5-6
CDR3aa: CASSLGGPLYQPQHF
CDR3nt: TGTGCCAGCAGCTTGGGGGGGCCCCTATATCAGCCCCAGCATTTT

abundance: NA
j_gene: TRBJ1-1
len: 17
d_gene: NA
v_gene: TRBV14
CDR3aa: CASSQRVQVRRDTEAFF
CDR3nt: TGTGCCAGCAGCCAACGTGTTCAGGTCAGGCGGGACACTGAAGCTTTCTTT

abundance: NA
j_gene: TRBJ1-1
len: 14
d_gene: NA
v_gene: TRBV2
CDR3aa: CASRDTGPNTEAFF
CDR3nt: TGTGCCAGCAGAGATACCGGACCGAACACTGAAGCTTTCTTT

abundance: NA
j_gene: TRBJ2-3
len: 20
d_gene: TRBD2
v_gene: TRBV6-6
CDR3aa: CASSPVSGRTSGNPTDTQYF
CDR3nt: TGTGCCAGCAGCCCCGTCTCGGGCAGGACTAGCGGGAACCCAACAGATACGCAGTATTTT

abundance: NA
j_gene: TRBJ1-3
len: 15
d_gene: NA
v_gene: TRBV7-8
CDR3aa: CASSLGQVARNTIYF
CDR3nt: TGTGCCAGCAGCTTAGGACAGGTAGCAAGAAACACCATATATTTT

abundance: few
j_gene: TRBJ2-3
len: 15
d_gene: NA
v_gene: TRBV14
CDR3aa: CASSHLGRGADTQYF
CDR3nt: TGTGCCAGCAGCCATTTAGGACGGGGCGCAGATACGCAGTATTTT

abundance: once
j_gene: TRBJ2-5
len: 18
d_gene: TRBD1
v_gene: TRBV5-4
CDR3aa: CASSLDRVGQGSQETQYF
CDR3nt: TGTGCCAGCAGCTTGGACCGTGTGGGACAGGGATCCCAAGAGACCCAGTACTTC

abundance: NA
j_gene: TRBJ1-5
len: 13
d_gene: TRBD1
v_gene: TRBV6-6
CDR3aa: CASSPDRDQPQHF
CDR3nt: TGTGCCAGCAGCCCCGACAGGGACCAGCCCCAGCATTTT

abundance: NA
j_gene: TRBJ2-7
len: 13
d_gene: NA
v_gene: TRBV7-2
CDR3aa: CASSLASSYEQYF
CDR3nt: TGTGCCAGCAGCTTAGCTTCCTCGTACGAGCAGTACTTC